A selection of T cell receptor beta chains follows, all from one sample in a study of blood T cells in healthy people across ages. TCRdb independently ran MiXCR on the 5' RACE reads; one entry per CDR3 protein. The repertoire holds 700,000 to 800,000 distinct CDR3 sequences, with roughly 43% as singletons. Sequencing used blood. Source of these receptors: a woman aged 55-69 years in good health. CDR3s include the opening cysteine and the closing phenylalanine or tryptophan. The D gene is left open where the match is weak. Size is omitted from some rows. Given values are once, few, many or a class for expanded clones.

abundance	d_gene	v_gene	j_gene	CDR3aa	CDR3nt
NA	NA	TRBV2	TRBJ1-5	CASSESGNQPQHF	TGTGCCAGCAGTGAAAGTGGAAATCAGCCCCAGCATTTT
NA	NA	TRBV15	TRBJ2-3	CATTLGGTEDTQYF	TGTGCCACCACGCTAGGCGGGACGGAAGATACGCAGTATTTT
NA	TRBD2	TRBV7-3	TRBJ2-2	CASSLRREGTGGELFF	TGTGCCAGCAGCTTAAGGCGGGAGGGCACCGGCGGGGAGCTGTTTTTT
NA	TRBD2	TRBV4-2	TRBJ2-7	CASSTSGGDVYEQYF	TGTGCCAGCAGCACCAGCGGGGGGGACGTCTACGAGCAGTACTTC
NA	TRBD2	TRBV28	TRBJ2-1	CASSSQTSGRANKQFF	TGTGCCAGCAGTTCCCAGACTAGCGGGAGGGCCAATAAGCAGTTCTTC
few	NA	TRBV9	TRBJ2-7	CASSVGTLNEQYF	TGTGCCAGCAGCGTAGGAACCCTCAATGAGCAGTACTTC
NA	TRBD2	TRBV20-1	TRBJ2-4	CSAKMGLAPPKNIQYF	TGCAGTGCTAAAATGGGACTAGCCCCCCCCAAAAACATTCAGTACTTC
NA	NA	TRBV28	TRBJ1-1	CATQGNPNTEAFF	TGTGCCACCCAGGGGAACCCCAACACTGAAGCTTTCTTT
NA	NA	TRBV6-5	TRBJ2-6	CASSSLRSSGANVLTF	TGTGCCAGCAGTTCTCTCAGGAGCTCTGGGGCCAACGTCCTGACTTTC
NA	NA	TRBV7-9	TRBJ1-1	CASSPLMGFAEAFF	TGTGCCAGCAGCCCCCTTATGGGTTTCGCTGAAGCTTTCTTT
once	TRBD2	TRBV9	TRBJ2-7	CASSAGTSGGNYEQYF	TGTGCCAGCAGCGCCGGGACTAGCGGGGGAAATTACGAGCAGTACTTC
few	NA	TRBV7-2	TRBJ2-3	CASSLGNRRGVDTQYF	TGTGCCAGCAGCTTAGGGAATAGGCGGGGAGTAGATACGCAGTATTTT
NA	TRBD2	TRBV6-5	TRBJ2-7	CASTRGDEQYF	TGTGCCAGCACACGGGGGGACGAGCAGTACTTC